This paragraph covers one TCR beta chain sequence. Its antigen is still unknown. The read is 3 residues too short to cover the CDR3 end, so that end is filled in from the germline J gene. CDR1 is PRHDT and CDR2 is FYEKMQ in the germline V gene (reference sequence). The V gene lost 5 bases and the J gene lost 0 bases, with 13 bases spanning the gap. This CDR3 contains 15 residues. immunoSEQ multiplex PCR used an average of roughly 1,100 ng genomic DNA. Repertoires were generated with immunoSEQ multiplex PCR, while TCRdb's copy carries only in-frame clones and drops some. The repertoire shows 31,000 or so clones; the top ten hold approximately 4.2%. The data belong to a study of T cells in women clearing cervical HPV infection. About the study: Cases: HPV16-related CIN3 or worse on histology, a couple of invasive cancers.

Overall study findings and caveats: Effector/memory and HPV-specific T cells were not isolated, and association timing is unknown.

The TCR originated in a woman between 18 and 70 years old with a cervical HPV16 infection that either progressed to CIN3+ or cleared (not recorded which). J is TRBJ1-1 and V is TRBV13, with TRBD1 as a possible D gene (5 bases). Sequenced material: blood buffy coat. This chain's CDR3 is CASSTQTALNTEAFF. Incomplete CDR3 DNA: TGTGCCAGCAGCACCCAGACAGCATTGAACACTGAA. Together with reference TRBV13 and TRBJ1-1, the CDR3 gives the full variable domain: AAGVIQSPRHLIKEKRETATLKCYPIPRHDTVYWYQQGPGQDPQFLISFYEKMQSDKGSIPDRFSAQQFSDYHSELNMSSLELGDSALYFCASSTQTALNTEAFFGQGTRLTVV.